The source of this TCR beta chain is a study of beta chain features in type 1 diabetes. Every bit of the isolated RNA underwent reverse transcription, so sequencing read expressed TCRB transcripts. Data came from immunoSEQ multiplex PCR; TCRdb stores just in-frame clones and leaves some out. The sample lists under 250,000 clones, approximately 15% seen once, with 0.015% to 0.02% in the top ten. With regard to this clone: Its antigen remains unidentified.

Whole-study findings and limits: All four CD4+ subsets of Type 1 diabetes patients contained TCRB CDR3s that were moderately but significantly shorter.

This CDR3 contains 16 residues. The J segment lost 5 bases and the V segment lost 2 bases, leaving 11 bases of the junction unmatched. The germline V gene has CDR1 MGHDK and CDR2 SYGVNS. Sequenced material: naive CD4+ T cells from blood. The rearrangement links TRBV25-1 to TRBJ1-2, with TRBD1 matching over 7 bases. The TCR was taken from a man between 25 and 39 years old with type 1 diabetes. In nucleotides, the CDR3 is TGTGCCAGCAGTGAAACGGCAACAGGGGACGTGTATGGCTACACCTTC. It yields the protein CASSETATGDVYGYTF.